Listed below are T cell receptor beta chains from one sample, sequenced in a study of blood T cell repertoires in COVID-19. The repertoire was sequenced with immunoSEQ multiplex PCR; TCRdb's copy has only in-frame clones and lacks some. The table records about 250,000 clones, about 85% of them present only once. Material for sequencing was peripheral blood. These receptors were taken from a human donor with COVID-19, enrolled during active disease. The donor label of this sample is uncertain. Both conserved end residues are part of each CDR3. Each record gives: V gene, CDR3 protein.

V: TRBV30; CDR3: CAWGRRANTEAFF
V: TRBV28; CDR3: CASLVAGATDTQYF
V: TRBV7-3; CDR3: CASSPLSGSTDTQYF
V: TRBV6-6; CDR3: CASSQPTSGIYEQYF
V: TRBV5-6; CDR3: CASSLGDAVGPQHF
V: TRBV28; CDR3: CASRATGYSNQPQHF
V: TRBV15; CDR3: CATSRARTGYGVGPDRLFF
V: TRBV18; CDR3: CASSPRSAGANYEQYF
V: TRBV28; CDR3: CASRVRDRASTF
V: TRBV11-2; CDR3: CASSSHRGRGETQYF
V: TRBV5-6; CDR3: CASSFPGQGDYGYTF
V: TRBV19; CDR3: CASSIQWGDGELFF
V: TRBV28; CDR3: CASSVLTSRRNYGYTF
V: TRBV19; CDR3: CASGRRGRGNEKLFF
V: TRBV29-1; CDR3: CSVAADTDTQYF
V: TRBV10-3; CDR3: CAISAGRGSSTNEKLFF
V: TRBV24-1; CDR3: CATSDSIQDTQYF
V: TRBV28; CDR3: CASAYNPGLAGVHYEQYF
V: TRBV6-5; CDR3: CASSLDRANYGYTF
V: TRBV5-1; CDR3: CASSLADNPWAEAFF
V: TRBV5-1; CDR3: CASSPWTEETEAFF
V: TRBV3-1/TRBV3-2; CDR3: CASSQGYSGRYTDTQYF
V: TRBV30; CDR3: CAWSLDIAGVDEQFF
V: TRBV12-3/TRBV12-4; CDR3: CASRVDRYTEAFF
V: TRBV6-5; CDR3: CASSYGPNRITEHF
V: TRBV7-3; CDR3: CASSLDWNNEQFF
V: TRBV3-1/TRBV3-2; CDR3: CASSQASGKETQYF
V: TRBV7-2; CDR3: CASNLGRSYEQYF
V: TRBV5-1; CDR3: CASSSTAGSYNEQFF
V: TRBV19; CDR3: CASSSRTGTKVTEAFF
V: TRBV6-6; CDR3: CASSPGTGVSQPQHF
V: TRBV7-2; CDR3: CASSLSPDRGNTEAFF
V: TRBV28; CDR3: CASSLERGTGALDEAFF